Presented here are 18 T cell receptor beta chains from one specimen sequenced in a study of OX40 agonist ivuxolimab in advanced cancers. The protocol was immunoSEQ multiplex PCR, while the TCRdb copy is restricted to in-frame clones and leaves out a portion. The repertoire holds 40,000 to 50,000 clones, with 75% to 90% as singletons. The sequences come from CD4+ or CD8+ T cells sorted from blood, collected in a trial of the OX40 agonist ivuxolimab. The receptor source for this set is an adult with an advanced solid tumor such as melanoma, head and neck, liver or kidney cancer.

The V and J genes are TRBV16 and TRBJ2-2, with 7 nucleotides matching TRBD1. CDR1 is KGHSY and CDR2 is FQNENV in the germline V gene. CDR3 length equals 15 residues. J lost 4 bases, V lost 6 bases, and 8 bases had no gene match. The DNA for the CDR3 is TGTGCCAGCAGTCTTTGGACAGGAGTCACCGGGGAGCTGTTTTTT. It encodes CASSLWTGVTGELFF.

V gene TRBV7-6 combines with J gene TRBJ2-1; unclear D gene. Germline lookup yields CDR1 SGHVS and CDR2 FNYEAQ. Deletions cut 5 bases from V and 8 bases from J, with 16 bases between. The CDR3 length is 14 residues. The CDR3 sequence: CASSPLRKVDEQFF. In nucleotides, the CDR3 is TGTGCCAGCAGCCCCCTCAGGAAGGTGGATGAGCAGTTCTTC.

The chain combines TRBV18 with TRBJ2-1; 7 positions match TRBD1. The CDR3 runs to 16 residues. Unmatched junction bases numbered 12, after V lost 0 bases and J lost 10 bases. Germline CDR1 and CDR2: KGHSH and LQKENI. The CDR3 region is CASSPPDRTHEWEQFF. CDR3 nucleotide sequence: TGTGCCAGCTCACCACCGGACAGGACCCATGAATGGGAGCAGTTCTTC.

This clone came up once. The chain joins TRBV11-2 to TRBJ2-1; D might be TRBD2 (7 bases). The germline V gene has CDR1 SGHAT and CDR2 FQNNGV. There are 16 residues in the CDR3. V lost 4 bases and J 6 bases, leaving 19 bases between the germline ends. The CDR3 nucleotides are TGTGCCAGCAGCTCGCCGACCTTTGGGGGGGCCAATGAGCAGTTCTTC. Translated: CASSSPTFGGANEQFF. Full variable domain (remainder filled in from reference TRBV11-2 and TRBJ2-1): EAGVAQSPRYKIIEKRQSVAFWCNPISGHATLYWYQQILGQGPKLLIQFQNNGVVDDSQLPKDRFSAERLKGVDSTLKIQPAKLEDSAVYLCASSSPTFGGANEQFFGPGTRLTVL.

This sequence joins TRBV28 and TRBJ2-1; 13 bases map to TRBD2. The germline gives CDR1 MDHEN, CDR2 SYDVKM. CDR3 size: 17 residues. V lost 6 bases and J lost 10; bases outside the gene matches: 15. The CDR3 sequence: CASSTTSGRARIEEQFF. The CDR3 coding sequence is TGTGCCAGCAGCACAACTAGCGGGAGGGCCCGGATAGAGGAGCAGTTCTTC.

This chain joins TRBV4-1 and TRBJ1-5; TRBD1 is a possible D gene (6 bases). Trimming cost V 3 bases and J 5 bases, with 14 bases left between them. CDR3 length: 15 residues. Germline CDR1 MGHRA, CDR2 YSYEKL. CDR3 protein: CASSQETGPYQPQHF. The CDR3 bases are TGCGCCAGCAGCCAGGAAACAGGGCCATATCAGCCCCAGCATTTT.

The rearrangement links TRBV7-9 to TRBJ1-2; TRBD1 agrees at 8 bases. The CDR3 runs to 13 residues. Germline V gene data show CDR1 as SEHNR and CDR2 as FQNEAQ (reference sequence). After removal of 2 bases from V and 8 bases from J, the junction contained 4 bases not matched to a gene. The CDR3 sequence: CASSLSGGDGYTF. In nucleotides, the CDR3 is TGTGCCAGCAGCTTATCAGGGGGCGACGGCTACACCTTC.

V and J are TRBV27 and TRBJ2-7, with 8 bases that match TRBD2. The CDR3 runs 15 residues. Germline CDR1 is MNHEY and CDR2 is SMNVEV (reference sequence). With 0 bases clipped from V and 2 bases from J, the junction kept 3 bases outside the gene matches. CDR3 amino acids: CASSLSGRVTYEQYF. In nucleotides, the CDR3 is TGTGCCAGCAGTTTATCCGGGAGGGTTACCTACGAGCAGTACTTC.

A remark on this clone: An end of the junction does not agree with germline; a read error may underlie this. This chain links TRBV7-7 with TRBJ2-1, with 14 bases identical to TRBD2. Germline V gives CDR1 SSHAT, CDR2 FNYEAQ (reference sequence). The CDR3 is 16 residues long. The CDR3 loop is CASSLGLAGVSNEQFF. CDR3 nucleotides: TGTGCTAGCAGCCTGGGACTAGCGGGAGTCTCCAATGAGCAGTTCTTC.

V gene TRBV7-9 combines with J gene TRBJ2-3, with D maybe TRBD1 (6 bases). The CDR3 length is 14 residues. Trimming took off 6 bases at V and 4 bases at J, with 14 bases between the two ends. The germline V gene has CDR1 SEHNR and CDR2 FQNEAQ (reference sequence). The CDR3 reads CASRRAGVADTQYF. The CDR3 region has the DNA TGTGCCAGCAGGCGAGCAGGGGTGGCAGATACGCAGTATTTT.

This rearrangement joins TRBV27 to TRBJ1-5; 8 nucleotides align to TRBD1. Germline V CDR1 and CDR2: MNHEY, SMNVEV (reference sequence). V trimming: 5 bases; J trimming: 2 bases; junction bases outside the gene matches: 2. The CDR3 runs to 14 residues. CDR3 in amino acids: CASSKGQGNQPQHF. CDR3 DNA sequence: TGTGCCAGCAGTAAGGGACAGGGCAATCAGCCCCAGCATTTT.

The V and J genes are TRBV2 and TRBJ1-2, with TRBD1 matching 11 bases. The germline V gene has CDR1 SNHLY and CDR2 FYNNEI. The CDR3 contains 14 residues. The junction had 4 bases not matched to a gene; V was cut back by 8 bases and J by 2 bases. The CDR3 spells CASQGTGGNYGYTF. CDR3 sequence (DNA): TGTGCCAGCCAGGGGACAGGGGGAAACTATGGCTACACCTTC.

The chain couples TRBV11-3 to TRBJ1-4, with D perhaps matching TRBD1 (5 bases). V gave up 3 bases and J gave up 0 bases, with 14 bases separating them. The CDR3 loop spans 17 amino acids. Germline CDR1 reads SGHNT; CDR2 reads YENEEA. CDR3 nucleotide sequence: TGTGCCAGCAGCTTCACCACTGGGGCGGCAACTAATGAAAAACTGTTTTTT. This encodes CASSFTTGAATNEKLFF. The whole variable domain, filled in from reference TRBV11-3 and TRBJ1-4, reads EAGVVQSPRYKIIEKKQPVAFWCNPISGHNTLYWYLQNLGQGPELLIRYENEEAVDDSQLPKDRFSAERLKGVDSTLKIQPAELGDSAVYLCASSFTTGAATNEKLFFGSGTQLSVL.

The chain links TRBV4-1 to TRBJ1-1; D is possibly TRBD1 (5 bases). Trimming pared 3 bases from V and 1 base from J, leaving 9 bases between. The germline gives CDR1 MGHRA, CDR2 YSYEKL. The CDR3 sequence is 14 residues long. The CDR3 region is CASSHHGGNTEAFF. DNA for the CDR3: TGCGCCAGCAGCCATCACGGGGGGAACACTGAAGCTTTCTTT.

The CDR3 bases are TGTGCCAGCAGCTTAGAACAGCTCTACGAGCAGTACTTC. Translation gives CASSLEQLYEQYF. This chain joins TRBV7-8 and TRBJ2-7, with D hard to call. The germline gives CDR1 SGHVS, CDR2 FQNEAQ. V was pared by 1 base and J by 3 bases, with 7 bases between. This CDR3 comprises 13 residues.

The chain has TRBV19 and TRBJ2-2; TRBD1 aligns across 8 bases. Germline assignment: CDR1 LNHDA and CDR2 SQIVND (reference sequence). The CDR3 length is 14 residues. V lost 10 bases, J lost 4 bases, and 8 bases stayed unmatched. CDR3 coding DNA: TGTGCCAAACGGACAGGGCTGGGCACCGGGGAGCTGTTTTTT. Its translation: CAKRTGLGTGELFF.

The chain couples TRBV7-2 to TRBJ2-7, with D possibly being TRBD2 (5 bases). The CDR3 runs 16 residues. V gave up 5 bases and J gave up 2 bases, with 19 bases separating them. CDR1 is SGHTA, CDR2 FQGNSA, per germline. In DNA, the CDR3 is TGTGCCAGCAGCCCCCGGACTGGGAGAGAAGCCTACGAGCAGTACTTC. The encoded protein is CASSPRTGREAYEQYF.

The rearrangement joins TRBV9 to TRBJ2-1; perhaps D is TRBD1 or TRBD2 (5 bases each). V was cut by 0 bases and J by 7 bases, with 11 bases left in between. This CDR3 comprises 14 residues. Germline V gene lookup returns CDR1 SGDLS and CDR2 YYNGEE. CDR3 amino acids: CASSVVRAGNEQFF. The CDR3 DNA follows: TGTGCCAGCAGCGTAGTGAGGGCAGGGAATGAGCAGTTCTTC. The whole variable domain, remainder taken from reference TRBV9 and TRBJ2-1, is DSGVTQTPKHLITATGQRVTLRCSPRSGDLSVYWYQQSLDQGLQFLIQYYNGEERAKGNILERFSAQQFPDLHSELNLSSLELGDSALYFCASSVVRAGNEQFFGPGTRLTVL.